These T cell receptor beta chains were read from a single sample in a study of T cells after yellow fever vaccination. TCRdb called the 5' RACE reads again in MiXCR, with one record for every CDR3 protein. In the table there are about 370,000 distinct CDR3 sequences, approximately 10% of which are singletons. The sequenced sample was PBMCs, obtained on the day of the first yellow fever vaccination. The receptors were sampled from a man younger than 35 who received the YFV17D yellow fever vaccine. CDR3s include the opening cysteine and the closing phenylalanine or tryptophan. Each record gives: V gene, D gene, J gene, clone size, CDR3 protein, CDR3 DNA. The D gene is left open where the match is weak. Size values are once, few and many counts, or a class for expanded clones, and some rows have none.

V: TRBV6-2/TRBV6-3; D: TRBD1; J: TRBJ1-1; size: NA; CDR3: CASRQDRTNTEAFF; DNA: TGTGCCAGCAGACAGGACAGGACGAACACTGAAGCTTTCTTT
V: TRBV6-2/TRBV6-3; D: TRBD1; J: TRBJ2-7; size: NA; CDR3: CASSYRDRAEQYF; DNA: TGTGCCAGCAGTTACAGGGACAGGGCCGAGCAGTACTTC
V: TRBV3-1; D: NA; J: TRBJ2-1; size: NA; CDR3: CASSDIGEQFF; DNA: TGTGCCAGCAGCGACATCGGTGAGCAGTTCTTC
V: TRBV10-3; D: TRBD1; J: TRBJ2-3; size: NA; CDR3: CAIRGGQGGADTQYF; DNA: TGTGCCATCAGGGGGGGACAGGGGGGCGCAGATACGCAGTATTTT
V: TRBV6-5; D: NA; J: TRBJ2-1; size: few; CDR3: CASSYSWDGGREGQFF; DNA: TGTGCCAGCAGTTACTCTTGGGACGGTGGGAGAGAGGGGCAGTTCTTC
V: TRBV23-1; D: NA; J: TRBJ2-7; size: few; CDR3: CVGKKNYEQYF; DNA: TGCGTCGGGAAAAAGAACTACGAGCAGTACTTC
V: TRBV12-3/TRBV12-4; D: NA; J: TRBJ2-5; size: NA; CDR3: CASSLVLAGETQYF; DNA: TGTGCCAGCAGTTTAGTCCTGGCAGGGGAGACCCAGTACTTC
V: TRBV6-2/TRBV6-3; D: TRBD2; J: TRBJ2-3; size: few; CDR3: CASRERGDTDTQYF; DNA: TGTGCCAGCAGGGAGCGGGGGGACACAGATACGCAGTATTTT
V: TRBV7-2; D: NA; J: TRBJ2-2; size: few; CDR3: CASSLAGPLGGELFF; DNA: TGTGCCAGCAGCTTAGCGGGTCCTTTGGGCGGGGAGCTGTTTTTT
V: TRBV4-1; D: NA; J: TRBJ1-1; size: NA; CDR3: CASSRWGPEGTEAFF; DNA: TGCGCCAGCAGCCGGTGGGGCCCGGAGGGGACTGAAGCTTTCTTT
V: TRBV4-3; D: TRBD2; J: TRBJ2-2; size: few; CDR3: CASSQGWRGANTGELFF; DNA: TGCGCCAGCAGCCAAGGATGGCGGGGGGCGAACACCGGGGAGCTGTTTTTT
V: TRBV4-1; D: TRBD2; J: TRBJ2-1; size: many; CDR3: CASSPYLAGGRGNEQFF; DNA: TGCGCCAGCAGCCCATACTTAGCGGGGGGACGGGGCAATGAGCAGTTCTTC
V: TRBV3-1; D: TRBD1; J: TRBJ1-1; size: NA; CDR3: CASSPGQVLTRAFF; DNA: TGTGCCAGCAGCCCAGGACAGGTCCTGACTCGAGCTTTCTTT
V: TRBV3-1; D: NA; J: TRBJ2-2; size: NA; CDR3: CASSLPTTMENTGELFF; DNA: TGTGCCAGCAGTCTACCCACTACGATGGAGAACACCGGGGAGCTGTTTTTT
V: TRBV20-1; D: TRBD2; J: TRBJ2-1; size: few; CDR3: CSARETSGSLGYEQFF; DNA: TGCAGTGCTAGAGAGACTAGCGGCTCCCTTGGGTATGAGCAGTTCTTC
V: TRBV18; D: TRBD2; J: TRBJ2-3; size: few; CDR3: CASSMTSGGDTQYF; DNA: TGTGCCAGCTCAATGACTAGCGGGGGAGATACGCAGTATTTT
V: TRBV29-1; D: NA; J: TRBJ1-3; size: NA; CDR3: CSVWGRPPSSGNTIYF; DNA: TGCAGCGTTTGGGGACGGCCTCCGAGCTCTGGAAACACCATATATTTT
V: TRBV7-3; D: NA; J: TRBJ2-3; size: NA; CDR3: CASSDLGFLSTDTQYF; DNA: TGTGCCAGCAGCGACCTAGGGTTTCTTAGCACAGATACGCAGTATTTT
V: TRBV25-1; D: NA; J: TRBJ1-2; size: few; CDR3: CASSREKTYGYTF; DNA: TGTGCCAGCAGTCGAGAAAAGACCTATGGCTACACCTTC
V: TRBV7-9; D: NA; J: TRBJ2-1; size: NA; CDR3: CASSSYIDSSYNEQFF; DNA: TGTGCCAGCAGCTCATATATAGACAGTTCCTACAATGAGCAGTTCTTC
V: TRBV5-1; D: NA; J: TRBJ2-7; size: many; CDR3: CASSSPQGAYEQYF; DNA: TGCGCCAGCAGTTCACCCCAGGGCGCCTACGAGCAGTACTTC
V: TRBV5-1; D: NA; J: TRBJ2-3; size: NA; CDR3: CASSWGPADTQYF; DNA: TGCGCCAGCAGCTGGGGGCCTGCGGATACGCAGTATTTT
V: TRBV9; D: NA; J: TRBJ1-3; size: few; CDR3: CASSVRDTKAGNTIYF; DNA: TGTGCCAGCAGCGTCCGGGACACCAAGGCTGGAAACACCATATATTTT
V: TRBV7-2; D: NA; J: TRBJ1-5; size: many; CDR3: CASSLAGQGVGPQHF; DNA: TGTGCCAGCAGCTTAGCTGGCCAGGGAGTTGGGCCCCAGCATTTT
V: TRBV6-5; D: TRBD1; J: TRBJ1-2; size: few; CDR3: CASSYNAGGGTSDGYTF; DNA: TGTGCCAGCAGTTACAACGCAGGGGGCGGCACGTCCGATGGCTACACCTTC
V: TRBV5-1; D: NA; J: TRBJ1-4; size: NA; CDR3: CASSPGPPAPNEKLFF; DNA: TGCGCCAGCAGCCCCGGCCCGCCGGCCCCTAATGAAAAACTGTTTTTT
V: TRBV20-1; D: TRBD1; J: TRBJ2-3; size: NA; CDR3: CSARPRTGADTQYF; DNA: TGCAGTGCTAGACCCAGGACAGGGGCAGATACGCAGTATTTT
V: TRBV4-1; D: TRBD1; J: TRBJ1-5; size: many; CDR3: CASSQGQGIGPQHF; DNA: TGCGCCAGCAGCCAGGGACAGGGGATAGGGCCCCAGCATTTT
V: TRBV20-1; D: TRBD1; J: TRBJ2-1; size: few; CDR3: CSARDNRGPRYNEQFF; DNA: TGCAGTGCTAGAGACAACAGGGGACCGCGGTACAATGAGCAGTTCTTC